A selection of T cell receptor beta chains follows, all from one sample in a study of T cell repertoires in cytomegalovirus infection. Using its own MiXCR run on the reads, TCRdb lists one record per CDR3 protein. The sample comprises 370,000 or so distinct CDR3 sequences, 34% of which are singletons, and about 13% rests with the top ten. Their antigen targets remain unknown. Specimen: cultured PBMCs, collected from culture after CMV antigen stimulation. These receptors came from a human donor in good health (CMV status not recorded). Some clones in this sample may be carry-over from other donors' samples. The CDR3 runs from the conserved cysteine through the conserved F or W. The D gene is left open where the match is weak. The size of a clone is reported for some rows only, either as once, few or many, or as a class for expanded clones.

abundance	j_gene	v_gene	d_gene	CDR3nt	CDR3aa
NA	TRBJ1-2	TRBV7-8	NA	TGTGCCAGCAGCTTAGAGCTTATGGTCTATGGCCACACCTTC	CASSLELMVYGHTF
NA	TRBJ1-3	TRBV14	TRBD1	TGTGCCAGCAGCCACGGAACAGGGGCGGGAAACACCATATATTTT	CASSHGTGAGNTIYF
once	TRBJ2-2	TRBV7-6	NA	TGTGCCAGCAGCTTAGCGTACGGCACTAGGGGGGAGCTGTTTTTT	CASSLAYGTRGELFF
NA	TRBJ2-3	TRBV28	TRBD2	TGTGCCAGCAGCGGACTAGCGGGAGGTAGAATCACTGGCACAGATACGCAGTATTTT	CASSGLAGGRITGTDTQYF
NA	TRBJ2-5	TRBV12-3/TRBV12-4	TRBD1	TGTGCCAGCAGCATCGGGACAGGGCAAGAGACCCAGTACTTC	CASSIGTGQETQYF
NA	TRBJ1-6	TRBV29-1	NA	TGCAGCGTATGCCCAAAAGGGCTCTATAATTCACCCCTCCACTTT	CSVCPKGLYNSPLHF
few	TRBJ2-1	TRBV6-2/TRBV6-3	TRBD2	TGTGCCAGCAGTTCGCCGGCTAGCGGGTTTTCCTACAATGAGCAGTTCTTC	CASSSPASGFSYNEQFF
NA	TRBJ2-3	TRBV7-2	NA	TGTGCCAGCAGCTTAGGCGGGCTTCTCGATACGCAGTATTTT	CASSLGGLLDTQYF
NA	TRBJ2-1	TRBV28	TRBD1	TGTGCCAGCAGTCCCTACAGGGGGCGACATGAGCAGTTCTTC	CASSPYRGRHEQFF
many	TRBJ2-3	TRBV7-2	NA	TGTGCCAGCAGCTTCTATGGAGATACGCAGTATTTT	CASSFYGDTQYF
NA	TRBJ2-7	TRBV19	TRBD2	TGTGCCAGCTCTTTGGCTAGCGGACAATCCTACGAGCAGTACTTC	CASSLASGQSYEQYF
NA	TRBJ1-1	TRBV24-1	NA	TGTGCCACCAGTGATTCGGGGCAGGGCCCCACTGAAGCTTTCTTT	CATSDSGQGPTEAFF
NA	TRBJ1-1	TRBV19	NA	TGTGCCAGCAATGCCCTCCGCGTGAACACTGAAGCTTTCTTT	CASNALRVNTEAFF
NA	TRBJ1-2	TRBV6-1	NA	TGTGCCAGCAGTGGGGGGGTGGTAGGGTTAGACGGCTACACCTTC	CASSGGVVGLDGYTF
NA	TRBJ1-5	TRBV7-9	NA	TGTGCCAGCAGCTTAGGTGATGTAGGCAATCAGCCCCAGCATTTT	CASSLGDVGNQPQHF
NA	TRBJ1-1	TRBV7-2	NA	TGTGCCAGCAGCTTGGGAGGGTCGCGCACTGAAGCTTTCTTT	CASSLGGSRTEAFF
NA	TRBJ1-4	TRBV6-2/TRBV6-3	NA	TGTGCCAGCAGTTACCGCGCCCCGGAGGGAAAGGGCGATGAAAAACTGTTTTTT	CASSYRAPEGKGDEKLFF
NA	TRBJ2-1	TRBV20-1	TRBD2	TGCAGTGCCCCCACACTAGCGTCTGAGCAGTTCTTC	CSAPTLASEQFF
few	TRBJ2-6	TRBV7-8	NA	TGTGCCAGCAGCCCCGGGTTTTCTGGGGCCAACGTCCTGACTTTC	CASSPGFSGANVLTF
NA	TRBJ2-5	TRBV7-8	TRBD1	TGTGCCAGCAGTTCGCTTATTTCGGACAGGGGTCGTGAAGAGACCCAGTACTTC	CASSSLISDRGREETQYF
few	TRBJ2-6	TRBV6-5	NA	TGTGCCAGCAGTTACCTAAGACAGGTGGCTGGGGCCAACGTCCTGACTTTC	CASSYLRQVAGANVLTF
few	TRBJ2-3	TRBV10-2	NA	TGCGCCAGCAGTCTCCTAGCGATTAGCACAGATACGCAGTATTTT	CASSLLAISTDTQYF
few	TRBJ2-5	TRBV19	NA	TGTGCCAGTACCCTTGGTGGCAACCAAGAGACCCAGTACTTC	CASTLGGNQETQYF
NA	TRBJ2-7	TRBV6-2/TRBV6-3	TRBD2	TGTGCCAGCAGCAGACCTGGCGGGAGGACTTCCTACGAGCAGTACTTC	CASSRPGGRTSYEQYF
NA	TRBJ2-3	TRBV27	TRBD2	TGTGCCAGCAGTTTTAGTGGACTAGAAGCAGATACGCAGTATTTT	CASSFSGLEADTQYF
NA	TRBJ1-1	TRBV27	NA	TGTGCCAGCAGTTCCCTTGGGGGGAGGAACACTGAAGCTTTCTTT	CASSSLGGRNTEAFF
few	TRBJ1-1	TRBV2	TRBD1	TGTGCCAGCGTGGGGACAGGGTATGGGAGCACTGAAGCTTTCTTT	CASVGTGYGSTEAFF
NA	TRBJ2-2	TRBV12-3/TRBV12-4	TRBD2	TGTGCCAGCAGGGTAGCGGGAGGGACCGGGGAGCTGTTTTTT	CASRVAGGTGELFF
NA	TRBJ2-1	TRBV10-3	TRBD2	TGTGCCATCATGGGGACTAGCGGGACGTCCTACAATGAGCAGTTCTTC	CAIMGTSGTSYNEQFF
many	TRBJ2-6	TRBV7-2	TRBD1	TGTGCCAGCAGCTTAGCGTGGGGGGGACAGGGGGCCTCTGGGGCCAACGTCCTGACTTTC	CASSLAWGGQGASGANVLTF
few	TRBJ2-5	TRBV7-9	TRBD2	TGTGCCAGCAGCTCGTCGTTAGGGACTAGCGGGAGTGCGGAGACCCAGTACTTC	CASSSSLGTSGSAETQYF
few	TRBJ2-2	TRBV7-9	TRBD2	TGTGCCAGCAGCCGACTAGCGGGACCCGGGGAGCTGTTTTTT	CASSRLAGPGELFF
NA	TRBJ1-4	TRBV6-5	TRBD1	TGTGCCAGCAGTCCCGAGGGAGGGGGCGCGGAAAAACTGTTTTTT	CASSPEGGGAEKLFF
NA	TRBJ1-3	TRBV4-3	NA	TGCGCCAGCAGCCGAGGAGGGGGATCCGGAAACACCATATATTTT	CASSRGGGSGNTIYF
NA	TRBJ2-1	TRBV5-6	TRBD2	TGTGCCAGCAGCTTTGTCACTAGCGGGAGTACCTACAATGAGCAGTTCTTC	CASSFVTSGSTYNEQFF
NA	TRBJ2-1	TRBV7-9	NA	TGTGCCAGCATAGGAAATAGCGGATACTACAATGAGCAGTTCTTC	CASIGNSGYYNEQFF
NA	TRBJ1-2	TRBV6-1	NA	TGTGCCAGCAGGAAGCAGGACTATGGCTACACCTTC	CASRKQDYGYTF
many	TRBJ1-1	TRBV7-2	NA	TGTGCCAGCAGCTTAGCGATTGGCGGGACCTATGAAGCTTTCTTT	CASSLAIGGTYEAFF
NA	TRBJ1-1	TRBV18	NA	TGTGCCAGCTCAAATCTTGGGCAGAACACTGAAGCTTTCTTT	CASSNLGQNTEAFF
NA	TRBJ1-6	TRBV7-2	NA	TGTGCCAGCAGCTTAGCAGGGGCTTCACCCCTCCACTTT	CASSLAGASPLHF
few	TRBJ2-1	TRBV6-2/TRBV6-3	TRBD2	TGTGCCAGCAGTTTCCCGGCGGGACTAGCGGACTCCTACAATGAGCAGTTCTTC	CASSFPAGLADSYNEQFF
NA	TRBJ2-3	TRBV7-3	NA	TGTGCCAGCAGCTTAGAGTTTAGCACAGATACGCAGTATTTT	CASSLEFSTDTQYF
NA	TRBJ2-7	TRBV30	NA	TGTGCCCAAAGGGGGGAGGGCCAGTACGAGCAGTACTTC	CAQRGEGQYEQYF
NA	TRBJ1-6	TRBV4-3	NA	TGCGCCAGCAGCCAAGACGGGGCAGGAAGCTCACCCCTCCACTTT	CASSQDGAGSSPLHF
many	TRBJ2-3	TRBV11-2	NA	TGTGCCAGCAGCTTAGATACGCAGTATTTT	CASSLDTQYF
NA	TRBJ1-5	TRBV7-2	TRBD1	TGTGCCAGCAGCTCCCGGACAGGGGCAGGGGATCAGCCCCAGCATTTT	CASSSRTGAGDQPQHF
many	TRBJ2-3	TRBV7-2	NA	TGTGCCAGCAGCTTAGTGTCCCGCACAGATACGCAGTATTTT	CASSLVSRTDTQYF
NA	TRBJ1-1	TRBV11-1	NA	TGTGCCAGCAGCCCCCAAATAAGGATGAACACTGAAGCTTTCTTT	CASSPQIRMNTEAFF
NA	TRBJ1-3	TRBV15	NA	TGTGCCACCCGTGGTTTCTCTGGAAACACCATATATTTT	CATRGFSGNTIYF
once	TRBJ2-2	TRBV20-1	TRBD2	TGCAGTGCTAGAGGGGGCGGGAGCCCCGGGGAGCTGTTTTTT	CSARGGGSPGELFF
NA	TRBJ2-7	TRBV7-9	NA	TGTGCCAGCAGTTCGAGGGCCAGTGGCGACTACGAGCAGTACTTC	CASSSRASGDYEQYF
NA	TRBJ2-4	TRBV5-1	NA	TGCGCCAGCAGCTTGGACAGTGGGCGTGGGGGAAACATTCAGTACTTC	CASSLDSGRGGNIQYF
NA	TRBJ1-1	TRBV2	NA	TGTGCCAGCAGTGAAGCGTTGACCTATGGGACTGAAGCTTTCTTT	CASSEALTYGTEAFF
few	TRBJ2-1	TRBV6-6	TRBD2	TGTGCCAGCAGTTACGACAAGACCGGGACTACCGTAGGGAATGAGCAGTTCTTC	CASSYDKTGTTVGNEQFF
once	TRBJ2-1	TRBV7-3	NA	TGTGCCATCAGCTTAGACAATGAGCAGTTCTTC	CAISLDNEQFF
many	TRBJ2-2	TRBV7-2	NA	TGTGCCAGCTTTAGGGGACTTACCACCGGGGAGCTGTTTTTT	CASFRGLTTGELFF
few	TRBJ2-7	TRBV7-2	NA	TGTGCCAGCAGCTTAGCCCGCGTCAGGACATCGAGCTCCTACGAGCAGTACTTC	CASSLARVRTSSSYEQYF
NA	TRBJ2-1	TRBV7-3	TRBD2	TGTGCCAGCAGCCCCGCCGGGAGGGCCAACAATGAGCAGTTCTTC	CASSPAGRANNEQFF
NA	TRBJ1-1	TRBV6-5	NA	TGTGCCAGCAGTTATTCGTTGAAGCACAAGAACACTGAAGCTTTCTTT	CASSYSLKHKNTEAFF
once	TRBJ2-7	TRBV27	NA	TGTGCCAGCAGCCCGGCCTTGGTACAGGGACCCTCCTACGAGCAGTACTTC	CASSPALVQGPSYEQYF